The entry that follows covers one T cell receptor beta chain sequence. Its target is unknown. The sample belongs to a study of beta chain features in type 1 diabetes. Study results and caveats: The naive, central memory and Treg TCRB repertoires of patients appeared to be more similar to one another than those of healthy donors. Reads derived from cDNA could over-represent cells showing high TCR expression.

Expressed TCRB transcripts were sequenced because the entire RNA isolate underwent reverse transcription. Sequenced by immunoSEQ multiplex PCR; TCRdb stores in-frame clones only, minus some. The data hold more than 300,000 clones, with roughly 8% observed a single time. Sequencing input: central memory CD4+ T cells from blood. The sequence derives from a woman aged 18-29 years in good health.

CDR3 DNA sequence: TGTGCCAGCAGTTTATTACCCCAGGGAGGGACCGGGGAGCTGTTTTTT. This gives the protein CASSLLPQGGTGELFF. The rearrangement links TRBV27 to TRBJ2-2; 7 bases align to TRBD2. The CDR3 has 16 amino acids. J gave up 5 bases and V 1 base, and 7 bases lay outside the gene matches. The V gene's germline CDR1 is MNHEY and CDR2 SMNVEV (reference sequence).